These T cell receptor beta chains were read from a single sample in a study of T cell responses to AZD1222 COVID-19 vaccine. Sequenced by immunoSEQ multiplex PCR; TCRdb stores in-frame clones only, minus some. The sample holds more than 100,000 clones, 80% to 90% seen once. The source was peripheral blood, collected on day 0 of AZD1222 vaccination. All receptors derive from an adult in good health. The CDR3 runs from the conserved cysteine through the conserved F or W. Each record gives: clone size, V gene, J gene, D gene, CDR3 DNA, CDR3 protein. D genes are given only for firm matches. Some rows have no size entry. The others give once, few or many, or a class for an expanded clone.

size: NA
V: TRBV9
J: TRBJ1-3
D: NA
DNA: TGTGCCAGCAGCGTAGACCCGGGAGCTGGAAACACCATATATTTT
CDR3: CASSVDPGAGNTIYF

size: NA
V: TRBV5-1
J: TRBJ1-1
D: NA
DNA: TGCGCCAGCAGCTTGAGCAGGGACACTGAAGCTTTCTTT
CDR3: CASSLSRDTEAFF

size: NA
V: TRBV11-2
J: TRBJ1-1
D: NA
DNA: TGTGCCAGCAGTCCCACAGGACCCACTGAAGCTTTCTTT
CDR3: CASSPTGPTEAFF

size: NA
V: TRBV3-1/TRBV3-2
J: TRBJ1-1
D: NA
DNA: TGTGCCAGCAGCCCTCGGGGCACCGGTTCGCCTGAAGCTTTCTTT
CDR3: CASSPRGTGSPEAFF

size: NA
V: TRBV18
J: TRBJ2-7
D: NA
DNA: TGTGCCAGCTCACCAATTCAGTTTAACTACGAGCAGTACTTC
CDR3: CASSPIQFNYEQYF

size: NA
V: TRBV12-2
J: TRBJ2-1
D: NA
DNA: TGTGCAAGTTATGGATCGCTTTGGTGGTTTCGGGGGCCGGAGTTCTTC
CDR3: CASYGSLWWFRGPEFF

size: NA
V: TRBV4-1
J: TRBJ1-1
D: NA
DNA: TGCGCCAGCAGCCGGGCGTTCTTGACAGAGAACACTGAAGCTTTCTTT
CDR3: CASSRAFLTENTEAFF

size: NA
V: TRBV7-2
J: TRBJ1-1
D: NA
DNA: TGTGCCAGCAGCTTAAGGGCTGAAGCTTTCTTT
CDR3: CASSLRAEAFF

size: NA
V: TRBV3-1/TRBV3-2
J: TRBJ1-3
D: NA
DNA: TGTGCCAGCAGCCATGAAAGGGGGGACACCATATATTTT
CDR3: CASSHERGDTIYF

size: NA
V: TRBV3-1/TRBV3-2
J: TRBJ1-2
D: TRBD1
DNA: TGTGCCAGCAGCCAAGGGTGGACAGGGAACTATGGCTACACCTTC
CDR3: CASSQGWTGNYGYTF

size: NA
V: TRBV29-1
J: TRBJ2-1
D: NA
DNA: TGCACCGACCTCGGAGCGGGACAGCGTAGCTCCTACAATGAGCAGTTCTTC
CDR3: CTDLGAGQRSSYNEQFF

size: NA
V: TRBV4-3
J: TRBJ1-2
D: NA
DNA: TGCGCCAGCAGCCAAGATTGGTGGGAACCGGGATATGGCTACACCTTC
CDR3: CASSQDWWEPGYGYTF

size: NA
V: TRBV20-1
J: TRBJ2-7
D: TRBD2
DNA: TGCAGTGCTAGTAGCGGGTACGAGCAGTACTTC
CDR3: CSASSGYEQYF

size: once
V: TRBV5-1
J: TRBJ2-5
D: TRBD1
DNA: TGCGCCAGCAGCTTGGTGGGACAGGGGGAGACCCAGTACTTC
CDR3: CASSLVGQGETQYF

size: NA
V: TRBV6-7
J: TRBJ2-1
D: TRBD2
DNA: TGTGCCAGCAGTTACGCCGCCGGGACAGTCGGGACTAGCGGGGTCTATAGCTCCTACAATGAGCAGTTCTTC
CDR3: CASSYAAGTVGTSGVYSSYNEQFF

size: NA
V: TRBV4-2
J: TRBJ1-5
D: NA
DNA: TGTGCCAGCACGAGGGAGGACGGGCAGCCCCAGCATTTT
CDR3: CASTREDGQPQHF

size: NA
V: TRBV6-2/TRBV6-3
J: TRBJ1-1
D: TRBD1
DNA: TGTGCCAGCAGTTACTCGGCGGACAGGGGGCAGACTGAAGCTTTCTTT
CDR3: CASSYSADRGQTEAFF

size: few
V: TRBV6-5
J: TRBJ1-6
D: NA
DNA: TGTGCCAGCAGTTATAACGGGTCGCCGATAGATTCACCCCTCCACTTT
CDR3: CASSYNGSPIDSPLHF

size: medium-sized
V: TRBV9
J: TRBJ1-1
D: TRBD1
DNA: TGTGCCAGCAGCGTGGCAGGGGGCCCGACTGAAGCTTTCTTT
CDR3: CASSVAGGPTEAFF

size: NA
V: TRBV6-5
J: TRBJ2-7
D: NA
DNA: TGTGCCAGCAGCCAAATGGCATACTACGAGCAGTACTTC
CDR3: CASSQMAYYEQYF

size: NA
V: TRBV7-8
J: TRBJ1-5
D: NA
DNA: TGTGCCAGCAGCTTGAGTCGAGGGGAATCATGGCCCCAGCATTTT
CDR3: CASSLSRGESWPQHF

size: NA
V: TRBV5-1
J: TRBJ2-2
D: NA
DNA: TGCGCCAGCAGTCCCGGGGTCCTCACCGGGGAGCTGTTTTTT
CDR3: CASSPGVLTGELFF

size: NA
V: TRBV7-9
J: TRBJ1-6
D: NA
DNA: TGTGCCAGCAGCTTAGGGAATTCACCCCTCCACTTT
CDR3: CASSLGNSPLHF

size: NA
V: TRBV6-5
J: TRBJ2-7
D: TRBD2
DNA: TGTGCCAGCACCATAGCGGGGGGGCATTTCGAGCAGTACTTC
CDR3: CASTIAGGHFEQYF

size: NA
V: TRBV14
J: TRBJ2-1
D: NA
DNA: TGTGCCAGCAGCCAAGATGATGTGTGGGATGAGCAGTTCTTC
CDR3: CASSQDDVWDEQFF

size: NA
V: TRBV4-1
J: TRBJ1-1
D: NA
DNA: TGCGCCAGCAGCCGTTTAGGCACTGAAGCTTTCTTT
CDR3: CASSRLGTEAFF

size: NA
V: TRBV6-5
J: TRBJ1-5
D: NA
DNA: TGTGCCAGCACTATGGACAATAGCAATCAGCCCCAGCATTTT
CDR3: CASTMDNSNQPQHF

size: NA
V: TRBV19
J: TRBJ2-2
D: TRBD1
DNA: TGTGCCAGTAGTATATACAGGGGGCGCGGGGTCGCCGGGGAGCTGTTTTTT
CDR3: CASSIYRGRGVAGELFF

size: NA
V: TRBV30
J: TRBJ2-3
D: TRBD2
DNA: TGTGCCTGGAGTGGACTAGCGTCAGATACGCAGTATTTT
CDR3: CAWSGLASDTQYF

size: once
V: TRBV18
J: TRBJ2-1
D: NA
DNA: TGTGCCAGCTCACCACTTGCAGGTTACAATGAGCAGTTCTTC
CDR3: CASSPLAGYNEQFF

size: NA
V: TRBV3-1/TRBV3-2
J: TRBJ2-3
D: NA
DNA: TGTGCCAGCAGCCGACGGGGCGTTCAGTTAGATACGCAGTATTTT
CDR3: CASSRRGVQLDTQYF

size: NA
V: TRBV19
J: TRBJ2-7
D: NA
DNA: TGTGCCAGTAGTAAGGGACACCGCTACGAGCAGTACTTC
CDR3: CASSKGHRYEQYF